A single sample is the source of the 15 T cell receptor beta chains below, sequenced in a study of blood T cell repertoires in COVID-19. Some clones are missing from TCRdb's copy, which holds only in-frame ones; the method was immunoSEQ multiplex PCR. Of about 300,000 clones detected, approximately 88% appear once; the ten largest clones hold under 8%. Input material: peripheral blood. The source is a man aged 18 to 29 who had recovered from COVID-19.

CDR3 loop: CAISGGGEGTDTQYF. CDR3 nucleotides: TGTGCCATCAGCGGGGGGGGAGAGGGAACAGATACGCAGTATTTT. This chain joins TRBV10-3 and TRBJ2-3; 8 bases are shared with TRBD2. Trimming cost V 6 bases and J 3 bases; bases outside gene matches: 8. The germline gives CDR1 ENHRY, CDR2 SYGVKD. CDR3 length: 15 amino acids.

The chain carries TRBV5-1 and TRBJ1-2; D is unresolved. The CDR3 spans 15 residues. Trimming pared 3 bases from V and 5 bases from J, leaving 17 bases between. Looked up from germline, CDR1 is SGHRS and CDR2 is YFSETQ. The CDR3 sequence: CASSSGDPSGYGYTF. The CDR3 DNA reads as TGCGCCAGCAGCTCGGGAGATCCGTCGGGGTATGGCTACACCTTC.

The chain employs TRBV3-1 (or the pseudogene TRBV3-2) and TRBJ2-6, with 8 positions matching TRBD1. Germline values: CDR1 LGHDT, CDR2 YNNKEL (reference sequence). V was clipped by 4 bases and J by 0 bases; unmatched bases: 8. There are 18 residues in the CDR3. CDR3 loop: CASSPRQGTSSGANVLTF. The CDR3 DNA sequence: TGTGCCAGCAGCCCGAGACAGGGGACAAGCTCTGGGGCCAACGTCCTGACTTTC.

CDR3 amino acids: CASGPPGLAYGVQETQYF. The CDR3 DNA reads as TGTGCCAGCGGCCCTCCGGGACTAGCGTACGGGGTCCAAGAGACCCAGTACTTC. The gene calls are TRBV7-8 and TRBJ2-5, with 10 nucleotides matching TRBD2. Germline lookup yields CDR1 SGHVS and CDR2 FQNEAQ. Trimming at V came to 8 bases and at J to 1 base, leaving 16 bases not matched to a gene. The CDR3 is made up of 18 amino acids.

Only a few counts were recorded for this clone. The V call is TRBV19, the J call TRBJ2-7; 7 positions match TRBD2. The V segment lost 5 bases and the J segment 4 bases; nucleotides outside the gene matches: 8. The CDR3 has 14 amino acids. Germline values: CDR1 LNHDA, CDR2 SQIVND (reference sequence). CDR3 region: CASSPAGVGYEQYF. The CDR3 nucleotides read TGTGCCAGTAGTCCGGCGGGAGTGGGGTACGAGCAGTACTTC.

The chain couples TRBV6-5 to TRBJ2-7; possibly TRBD1 for D (6 bases). Per germline, CDR1 MNHEY and CDR2 SVGAGI. V lost 5 bases to trimming and J lost 2 bases, with 10 bases between them. CDR3 length equals 13 residues. CDR3 residues: CASSHRAPYEQYF. The CDR3 DNA sequence: TGTGCCAGCAGTCACAGGGCCCCCTACGAGCAGTACTTC.

This clone was picked up one time. The CDR3 is CASSLSGGGRLYEQYF. As DNA, the CDR3 is TGTGCCAGCAGTTTAAGCGGCGGCGGGAGATTGTACGAGCAGTACTTC. The J gene is TRBJ2-7, the V gene TRBV28, with 7 bases identical to TRBD2. Germline CDR1 and CDR2: MDHEN and SYDVKM. This CDR3 has 16 amino acids. The V segment lost 2 bases and the J segment 4 bases; nucleotides outside the gene matches: 11.

Notes on this clone: Additional DNA sequences in this sample encode the identical CDR3. The chain carries TRBV18 and TRBJ1-2; weak D call: TRBD1 (6 bases). The length of the CDR3 is 13 residues. V was cut by 3 bases and J by 1 base, with 6 bases left in between. Germline loops: CDR1 KGHSH, CDR2 LQKENI. CDR3 loop: CASSPDSNYGYTF. DNA for the CDR3: TGTGCCAGCTCACCGGACAGTAACTATGGCTACACCTTC.

The chain joins TRBV5-1 to TRBJ2-2, with 9 nucleotides matching TRBD2. The length of the CDR3 is 16 residues. Per germline, CDR1 SGHRS and CDR2 YFSETQ. The V and J ends lost 5 bases and 5 bases, in that order; junction bases with no gene match: 10. DNA for the CDR3: TGCGCCAGCAGTGGTAGGCTAGCGGGACCGACCGGGGAGCTGTTTTTT. It specifies CASSGRLAGPTGELFF.

The chain combines TRBV6-1 with TRBJ1-2, with TRBD1 as a possible D gene (6 bases). Deletions cut 1 base from V and 14 bases from J, with 17 bases between. Germline V CDR1 and CDR2: MNHNS, SASEGT. This CDR3 region has 13 residues. The CDR3, as DNA: TGTGCCAGCAGTGAAGAGGGGACACCCAGAGGGACCTTC. The encoded protein is CASSEEGTPRGTF.

This chain joins TRBV5-1 and TRBJ2-1; 9 bases map to TRBD1. The trim removed 4 bases at V and 4 bases at J, leaving 9 bases unmatched. This CDR3 has 16 amino acids. CDR1 and CDR2 (germline): SGHRS, YFSETQ. CDR3 nucleotide sequence: TGCGCCAGCAGCCGATCCGGGACAGGGCTTTACAATGAGCAGTTCTTC. Translating it yields CASSRSGTGLYNEQFF.

The V gene is TRBV19, the J gene TRBJ1-4; possibly TRBD1 for D (5 bases). The ends were cut back, 5 bases at V and 5 bases at J, with 15 bases in the middle. This CDR3 spans 15 amino acids. The V gene's germline CDR1 is LNHDA and CDR2 SQIVND (reference sequence). The CDR3 DNA sequence: TGTGCCAGTAGTGCTCATACAGGAATCAATGAAAAACTGTTTTTT. Translation: CASSAHTGINEKLFF.

The chain combines TRBV7-8 with TRBJ2-7, with 7 positions matching TRBD1. Germline lookup yields CDR1 SGHVS and CDR2 FQNEAQ. The junction had 10 bases not matched to a gene; V was cut back by 5 bases and J by 6 bases. CDR3 size: 14 residues. CDR3 region: CASSLETGQSEQYF. In nucleotides, the CDR3 is TGTGCCAGCAGCCTAGAGACAGGGCAAAGCGAGCAGTACTTC. Variable domain in full (rest from reference TRBV7-8 and TRBJ2-7): GAGVSQSPRYKVAKRGQDVALRCDPISGHVSLFWYQQALGQGPEFLTYFQNEAQLDKSGLPSDRFFAERPEGSVSTLKIQRTQQEDSAVYLCASSLETGQSEQYFGPGTRLTVT.

The chain carries TRBV4-1 and TRBJ1-1, with unresolved D. From germline, CDR1 is MGHRA and CDR2 YSYEKL. The CDR3 has 18 residues. V dropped 0 bases and J dropped 1 base, with 18 bases sitting between them. CDR3 nucleotide sequence: TGCGCCAGCAGCCAAGATCGCCCCCGGGGAGGAGGGAACACTGAAGCTTTCTTT. Its protein product is CASSQDRPRGGGNTEAFF.

This sequence joins TRBV27 and TRBJ1-4; 7 bases are shared with TRBD1. The CDR3 is made up of 13 amino acids. The V gene end was trimmed by 4 bases and the J gene end by 14 bases; junction bases not matched to a gene: 10. From germline, CDR1 is MNHEY and CDR2 SMNVEV (reference sequence). The CDR3 coding sequence is TGTGCCAGCAGTTCTCAGCCGGACAGGAGGCTGTTTTTT. It is translated as CASSSQPDRRLFF.